Each of the 17 T cell receptor beta chains below was sequenced from the same sample in a study of blood T cell repertoires in COVID-19. The method was immunoSEQ multiplex PCR; TCRdb's version includes in-frame clones alone and lacks a portion of them. In the table there are roughly 140,000 clones, 84% of which are singletons. The sequencing sample was made of peripheral blood. The source of these receptors is a woman in her forties or fifties with acute or convalescent COVID-19.

The rearrangement links TRBV6-5 to TRBJ2-1, with a possible D match to TRBD2 (5 bases). The germline V gene has CDR1 MNHEY and CDR2 SVGAGI. The V and J ends lost 4 bases and 7 bases respectively, with 17 bases between them. This CDR3 contains 15 residues. The CDR3 sequence: CASSSLGGPPNEQFF. The CDR3 DNA is TGTGCCAGCAGTTCCCTCGGAGGCCCCCCTAATGAGCAGTTCTTC.

A note on this clone: Because it lacks the conserved phenylalanine or tryptophan at the end, this CDR3 is likely a read error. It is unclear where the CDR3 begins or ends on the DNA, so no DNA is shown, and the CDR3 is as TCRdb lists it. The chain joins TRBV6-6 to TRBJ1-1; the table gives TRBD1 as D, unverified against the DNA. With termini counted, the CDR3 has 13 amino acids. Germline values: CDR1 MNHNY, CDR2 SVGAGI (reference sequence). CDR3 region: CASSSSSSRTARL.

This chain connects TRBV5-1 to TRBJ2-1, with D perhaps TRBD2 (5 bases). This CDR3 has 16 amino acids. V dropped 0 bases and J dropped 2 bases, with 12 bases sitting between them. The germline V gene has CDR1 SGHRS and CDR2 YFSETQ. CDR3 loop: CASSLDTSYTYNEQFF. CDR3 DNA: TGCGCCAGCAGCTTGGATACTAGTTATACCTACAATGAGCAGTTCTTC.

This chain joins TRBV6-6 and TRBJ2-5; no clear D gene. Germline V gene data show CDR1 as MNHNY and CDR2 as SVGAGI (reference sequence). This CDR3 comprises 14 residues. V was cut by 2 bases and J by 3 bases, with 10 bases left in between. The CDR3 spells CASSYAELKETQYF. The CDR3 nucleotides read TGTGCCAGCAGTTACGCGGAACTAAAAGAGACCCAGTACTTC.

J is TRBJ1-2 and V is TRBV30, with 7 nucleotides matching TRBD1. Germline assignment: CDR1 GTSNPN and CDR2 SVGIG (reference sequence). CDR3 size: 14 residues. The J segment lost 2 bases and the V segment lost 0 bases, leaving 3 bases of the junction unmatched. The CDR3 protein is CAWSVDRANYGYTF. The CDR3 region has the DNA TGTGCCTGGAGTGTAGACAGGGCGAACTATGGCTACACCTTC.

The V call is TRBV5-1, the J call TRBJ1-5, with D possibly matching TRBD1 (6 bases). Trimming pared 2 bases from V and 7 bases from J, leaving 13 bases between. The CDR3 totals 14 residues. CDR1 and CDR2 (germline): SGHRS, YFSETQ. In DNA form, the CDR3 reads TGCGCCAGCAGCTTTGCGGGGGGCGAACAGCCCCAGCATTTT. Translation gives CASSFAGGEQPQHF.

This chain uses TRBV24-1 with TRBJ2-5; TRBD1 agrees at 9 bases. Germline lookup yields CDR1 KGHDR and CDR2 SFDVKD. The V segment lost 4 bases and the J segment 5 bases; nucleotides outside the gene matches: 10. The CDR3 spans 16 residues. The CDR3 region has the DNA TGTGCCACCAGTGACTCTCCGGGACAGGGTTTGGAGACCCAGTACTTC. It encodes CATSDSPGQGLETQYF.

V usage is TRBV10-2 and J usage is TRBJ2-3, with TRBD2 identical over 12 bases. CDR1 is WSHSY and CDR2 is SAAADI in the germline V gene. V lost 8 bases to trimming and J lost 4 bases; unmatched junction nucleotides: 1. The CDR3 is made up of 13 amino acids. CDR3 sequence: CASLAGGADTQYF. The CDR3, as DNA: TGCGCCAGCCTAGCGGGGGGGGCAGATACGCAGTATTTT.

This clone was seen more than once but under ten times. The genes are TRBV6-5 and TRBJ2-1, with D unclear. Germline values: CDR1 MNHEY, CDR2 SVGAGI. Trimming stripped 8 bases from V and 6 bases from J, with 8 bases between. This CDR3 has 11 residues. The CDR3 is CASRHINEQFF. The CDR3, as DNA: TGTGCCAGCCGCCACATCAATGAGCAGTTCTTC.

The chain is built from TRBV7-2 and TRBJ1-2; D uncertain. Trimming left V 1 base short and J 4 bases short, with 16 bases between. CDR3 length equals 16 residues. Germline CDR1 SGHTA, CDR2 FQGNSA. Written as DNA, the CDR3 is TGTGCCAGCAGCTTAGTTAACTCCGGGGTTACCTATGGCTACACCTTC. Amino acid sequence: CASSLVNSGVTYGYTF.

V gene TRBV27 combines with J gene TRBJ1-1; no clear D. CDR3 length: 15 residues. The V gene lost 6 bases and the J gene lost 11 bases, with 25 bases spanning the gap. Germline loops: CDR1 MNHEY, CDR2 SMNVEV (reference sequence). The CDR3, as DNA: TGTGCCAGCAGCCCCGGAGGACGTCCCTTGTTTTGGGCTTTCTTT. Translating gives CASSPGGRPLFWAFF.

The chain employs TRBV7-8 and TRBJ2-7; TRBD2 is a possible D gene (6 bases). Germline CDR1 and CDR2: SGHVS and FQNEAQ. The CDR3 spans 16 residues. V was trimmed by 1 base and J by 3 bases, leaving 16 bases between them. The CDR3 DNA reads TGTGCCAGCAGCTTAGTTCGAGGGCAGGACTACTACGAGCAGTACTTC. Encoded protein: CASSLVRGQDYYEQYF.

CDR3 protein: CASSGSSGRYTGELFF. The CDR3 nucleotides read TGTGCCAGCAGCGGGTCTAGCGGGAGGTACACCGGGGAGCTGTTTTTT. The chain is built from TRBV11-3 and TRBJ2-2, with 11 bases fitting TRBD2. Germline CDR1 SGHNT, CDR2 YENEEA. This CDR3 comprises 16 residues. With 5 bases clipped from V and 3 bases from J, the junction kept 5 bases outside the gene matches. The full variable domain, completed using reference TRBV11-3 and TRBJ2-2, is EAGVVQSPRYKIIEKKQPVAFWCNPISGHNTLYWYLQNLGQGPELLIRYENEEAVDDSQLPKDRFSAERLKGVDSTLKIQPAELGDSAVYLCASSGSSGRYTGELFFGEGSRLTVL.

The chain is built from TRBV6-5 and TRBJ1-1; 7 bases line up with TRBD1. The CDR3 consists of 13 residues. Per germline, CDR1 MNHEY and CDR2 SVGAGI. J was trimmed by 3 bases and V by 8 bases; bases with no gene match: 6. The CDR3 here is CASGTDLDTEAFF. In DNA, the CDR3 is TGTGCCAGCGGGACAGACTTGGACACTGAAGCTTTCTTT.

This chain uses TRBV10-3 with TRBJ2-5, with 15 bases lining up with TRBD2. Germline CDR1 reads ENHRY; CDR2 reads SYGVKD. This CDR3 has 22 amino acids. Unmatched junction bases numbered 19, after V lost 3 bases and J lost 2 bases. The CDR3 sequence is CAISDLGLAGGSWERGQETQYF. The CDR3 coding sequence is TGTGCCATCAGTGACCTCGGACTAGCGGGAGGGTCATGGGAAAGGGGGCAAGAGACCCAGTACTTC.

V gene TRBV3-1 (or the pseudogene TRBV3-2) combines with J gene TRBJ2-7, with D perhaps TRBD1 (6 bases). The length of the CDR3 is 13 residues. V lost 4 bases, J lost 4 bases, and 11 bases lay in between. CDR1 is LGHDT, CDR2 YNNKEL, per germline (reference sequence). DNA of the CDR3: TGTGCCAGCAGCCTGGTAGACAGGTACGAGCAGTACTTC. Its translation is CASSLVDRYEQYF.

This chain uses TRBV28 with TRBJ2-7; 7 bases agree with TRBD2. Germline CDR1 reads MDHEN; CDR2 reads SYDVKM. After removal of 2 bases from V and 2 bases from J, the junction contained 6 bases not matched to a gene. This CDR3 comprises 15 residues. The CDR3 nucleotides read TGTGCCAGCAGTTTACACGGGGCGGGAGCCTACGAGCAGTACTTC. Its protein product is CASSLHGAGAYEQYF. Combining the CDR3 with reference TRBV28 and TRBJ2-7 gives the whole variable domain DVKVTQSSRYLVKRTGEKVFLECVQDMDHENMFWYRQDPGLGLRLIYFSYDVKMKEKGDIPEGYSVSREKKERFSLILESASTNQTSMYLCASSLHGAGAYEQYFGPGTRLTVT.